Shown below are 26 T cell receptor beta chains from a single sample sequenced in a study of cytomegalovirus exposure and HLA in healthy donors. Vbeta (60) and Jbeta (13) primers were used in the PCR. The table came from immunoSEQ multiplex PCR; TCRdb's copy has only in-frame clones and leaves some out. The sample shows roughly 150,000 clones, about 80% of them seen only once. The sequenced material came from PBMCs. Every receptor here comes from a woman aged 40-49 years in good health and CMV-seronegative.

J is TRBJ1-1 and V is TRBV27; perhaps TRBD1 as D (5 bases). CDR1 MNHEY and CDR2 SMNVEV come from the germline V gene (reference sequence). The CDR3 loop spans 17 amino acids. The germline V and J ends were trimmed by 6 bases and 0 bases, with 20 bases remaining between them. This CDR3 reads CASRAPWGETMNTEAFF. Here the CDR3 DNA reads TGTGCCAGCAGGGCCCCTTGGGGGGAAACCATGAACACTGAAGCTTTCTTT.

The rearrangement joins TRBV14 to TRBJ1-2, with a tentative D call TRBD1 (5 bases). CDR1 and CDR2 from the germline V gene are SGHDN and FVKESK. The ends were cut back, 5 bases at V and 6 bases at J, with 13 bases in the middle. This CDR3 comprises 13 residues. The chain's CDR3 is CASSIGVLDGYTF. The DNA of the CDR3 is TGTGCCAGCAGCATAGGGGTTCTTGATGGCTACACCTTC.

V is TRBV11-2 and J is TRBJ2-4, with TRBD1 matching 7 bases. CDR3 length equals 13 residues. Germline CDR1 reads SGHAT; CDR2 reads FQNNGV. V shed 4 bases and J 12 bases; nucleotides not matched to a gene: 9. CDR3 DNA: TGTGCCAGCAGCTGGGGGTTAGGGGACAGTCAGTACTTC. The encoded protein is CASSWGLGDSQYF.

This sequence joins TRBV5-8 and TRBJ2-1; the match to TRBD2 covers 8 bases. V was clipped by 3 bases and J by 8 bases; unmatched bases: 13. The CDR3 length is 16 residues. Germline V gene lookup returns CDR1 SGHTS and CDR2 YDEGEE. This chain's CDR3 is CASSSEGRTSSDEQFF. CDR3 DNA: TGTGCCAGCAGCTCGGAGGGGCGGACTAGCAGTGATGAGCAGTTCTTC.

This clone has more than one count but fewer than ten. The chain couples TRBV14 to TRBJ2-2, with 9 positions matching TRBD2. The germline CDR1 and CDR2 sequences are SGHDN and FVKESK. This CDR3 has 15 amino acids. V trimming: 1 base; J trimming: 6 bases; junction bases outside the gene matches: 3. CDR3 sequence (DNA): TGTGCCAGCAGCCAAGTGGCGGGGGGGCCCGGGGAGCTGTTTTTT. Amino acid sequence: CASSQVAGGPGELFF. Filled out from reference TRBV14 and TRBJ2-2, the complete variable domain reads EAGVTQFPSHSVIEKGQTVTLRCDPISGHDNLYWYRRVMGKEIKFLLHFVKESKQDESGMPNNRFLAERTGGTYSTLKVQPAELEDSGVYFCASSQVAGGPGELFFGEGSRLTVL.

The chain carries TRBV4-3 and TRBJ1-2; D possibly corresponds to TRBD1 (5 bases). This CDR3 contains 14 residues. V was trimmed by 0 bases and J by 7 bases, leaving 12 bases between them. CDR1 LGHNA and CDR2 YSLEER come from the germline V gene. The CDR3 region is CASSQEGGVPGYTF. As DNA, the CDR3 is TGCGCCAGCAGCCAAGAGGGGGGGGTTCCTGGCTACACCTTC.

V gene TRBV6-6 combines with J gene TRBJ1-6, with D maybe TRBD1 (6 bases). The germline V gene encodes CDR1 MNHNY and CDR2 SVGAGI (reference sequence). The CDR3 runs 14 residues. V lost 6 bases, J lost 10 bases, and 16 bases lay in between. CDR3 in DNA: TGTGCCAGCAGGACGGGGGGCGGGAGCTCACCCCTCCACTTT. Translation: CASRTGGGSSPLHF.

V usage is TRBV2 and J usage is TRBJ2-1; 9 bases align to TRBD2. V lost 8 bases and J lost 9; bases outside the gene matches: 11. The length of the CDR3 is 14 residues. Germline lookup yields CDR1 SNHLY and CDR2 FYNNEI. The CDR3 DNA reads TGTGCCAGCGGCGGGGGGGGTTCCCTGGGTGAGCAGTTCTTC. It translates to CASGGGGSLGEQFF. Using reference TRBV2 and TRBJ2-1 for the parts outside the CDR3, the full variable domain is EPEVTQTPSHQVTQMGQEVILRCVPISNHLYFYWYRQILGQKVEFLVSFYNNEISEKSEIFDDQFSVERPDGSNFTLKIRSTKLEDSAMYFCASGGGGSLGEQFFGPGTRLTVL.

V and J are TRBV7-6 and TRBJ2-7; 9 bases line up with TRBD2. J was trimmed by 2 bases and V by 5 bases; bases with no gene match: 10. This CDR3 contains 16 residues. Germline assignment: CDR1 SGHVS and CDR2 FNYEAQ. The CDR3 protein is CASSLSSGSGPYEQYF. Here the CDR3 DNA reads TGTGCCAGCAGCCTCAGTAGCGGGAGCGGGCCCTACGAGCAGTACTTC.

V is TRBV28 and J is TRBJ2-6; D perhaps matches TRBD1 (6 bases). The CDR3 covers 15 residues. V gave up 3 bases and J gave up 2 bases, with 8 bases separating them. Germline V CDR1 and CDR2: MDHEN, SYDVKM. In DNA form, the CDR3 reads TGTGCCAGCAGTTTTTCAGGGGCTGGGGCCAACGTCCTGACTTTC. It yields the protein CASSFSGAGANVLTF.

The chain links TRBV30 to TRBJ1-2; 8 bases match TRBD1. Losses at the gene ends were 6 bases for V and 6 bases for J; bases not matched to a gene: 9. The CDR3 is 13 residues long. Germline loops: CDR1 GTSNPN, CDR2 SVGIG (reference sequence). CDR3 amino acids: CACLPTGVDGYTF. The CDR3 DNA reads TGTGCCTGTTTACCGACAGGGGTTGATGGCTACACCTTC.

The chain has TRBV7-9 and TRBJ1-5; D is perhaps TRBD1 (6 bases). V lost 3 bases and J lost 1, with 16 bases in between. CDR1 SEHNR and CDR2 FQNEAQ come from the germline V gene (reference sequence). The CDR3 contains 17 residues. For the CDR3, the DNA is TGTGCCAGCAGCTTGGACAGTGGACCCACAAGCAATCAGCCCCAGCATTTT. Protein sequence: CASSLDSGPTSNQPQHF.

This chain connects TRBV7-2 to TRBJ2-7, with 11 bases that match TRBD2. This CDR3 has 15 amino acids. The germline V gene has CDR1 SGHTA and CDR2 FQGNSA. J gave up 5 bases and V 3 bases, and 6 bases lay outside the gene matches. CDR3 DNA sequence: TGTGCCAGCAGCTTTACTAGCGGGGGTACCCACGAGCAGTACTTC. Amino acids: CASSFTSGGTHEQYF.

This clone was observed a handful of times. This sequence joins TRBV10-3 and TRBJ1-1; D is unclear. Trimming pared 0 bases from V and 2 bases from J, leaving 7 bases between. Germline V gene data show CDR1 as ENHRY and CDR2 as SYGVKD. The CDR3 contains 14 residues. CDR3 nucleotides: TGTGCCATCAGTGAGTCGAGTATTAACACTGAAGCTTTCTTT. This sequence encodes CAISESSINTEAFF.

The chain is built from TRBV4-1 and TRBJ1-1; 7 nucleotides match TRBD1. Germline CDR1 MGHRA, CDR2 YSYEKL. CDR3 size: 15 residues. After removal of 4 bases from V and 5 bases from J, the junction contained 10 bases not matched to a gene. In DNA, the CDR3 is TGCGCCAGCAGCCCCCGACAGGGAAGGGATACTGAAGCTTTCTTT. Encoded protein: CASSPRQGRDTEAFF.

Comments on this clone: In the same sample, other DNA sequences code for this CDR3. The V gene is TRBV7-2, the J gene TRBJ2-5, with 7 bases lining up with TRBD2. With 1 base clipped from V and 5 bases from J, the junction kept 1 base outside the gene matches. This CDR3 is built from 13 residues. CDR1 is SGHTA, CDR2 FQGNSA, per germline. The DNA of the CDR3 is TGTGCCAGCAGCTTAGTGGGGGGGGAGACCCAGTACTTC. Translated, it gives CASSLVGGETQYF.

This clone has only one observation. The chain employs TRBV11-2 and TRBJ1-1; 9 nucleotides line up with TRBD1. CDR1 is SGHAT and CDR2 is FQNNGV in the germline V gene. The J segment lost 7 bases and the V segment lost 3 bases, leaving 6 bases of the junction unmatched. The CDR3 runs 14 residues. This CDR3 reads CASSFPDRGLEAFF. The CDR3, as DNA: TGTGCCAGCAGCTTCCCGGACAGGGGACTTGAAGCTTTCTTT.

The rearrangement uses TRBV11-2 and TRBJ2-2; 10 bases fit TRBD2. The CDR3 is made up of 15 amino acids. V gave up 5 bases and J gave up 4 bases; unmatched junction bases: 4. Germline lookup yields CDR1 SGHAT and CDR2 FQNNGV. The CDR3 nucleotides read TGTGCCAGCAGCCCGACTAGCGGGCGCACCGGGGAGCTGTTTTTT. This sequence encodes CASSPTSGRTGELFF.

The V gene is TRBV27, the J gene TRBJ1-2, with a weak D call TRBD1 (6 bases). Germline-derived CDR1 and CDR2 are MNHEY and SMNVEV (reference sequence). The germline V and J ends were trimmed by 8 bases and 5 bases, with 9 bases remaining between them. The CDR3 is 11 amino acids. The chain's CDR3 is CASSQGYGYTF. Written as DNA, the CDR3 is TGTGCCAGCTCCCAGGGGTATGGCTACACCTTC.

The chain joins TRBV30 to TRBJ2-7; a weak D match, TRBD2 (7 bases). V was clipped by 7 bases and J by 7 bases, with 14 bases between them. The CDR3 runs to 11 residues. Germline V gene lookup returns CDR1 GTSNPN and CDR2 SVGIG (reference sequence). CDR3 DNA sequence: TGTGCCTCCCATAGGGGGGGTGAGCAGTACTTC. Encoded protein: CASHRGGEQYF.

The rearrangement links TRBV9 to TRBJ2-1; TRBD1 aligns across 11 bases. Germline-derived CDR1 and CDR2 are SGDLS and YYNGEE. This CDR3 has 13 amino acids. V was clipped by 6 bases and J by 8 bases; unmatched bases: 4. CDR3 sequence (DNA): TGTGCCAGCACGGGACAGGGGGTTCATGAGCAGTTCTTC. This translates into CASTGQGVHEQFF.

This clone has just one count. The chain carries TRBV18 and TRBJ2-7; 11 nucleotides agree with TRBD2. The trim removed 3 bases at V and 2 bases at J, leaving 3 bases unmatched. The CDR3 has 15 amino acids. Germline lookup yields CDR1 KGHSH and CDR2 LQKENI. CDR3 nucleotides: TGTGCCAGCTCACCGCTTAGCGGGGGGGCCTACGAGCAGTACTTC. Encoded protein: CASSPLSGGAYEQYF. Supplemented by reference TRBV18 and TRBJ2-7, the full variable domain reads NAGVMQNPRHLVRRRGQEARLRCSPMKGHSHVYWYRQLPEEGLKFMVYLQKENIIDESGMPKERFSAEFPKEGPSILRIQQVVRGDSAAYFCASSPLSGGAYEQYFGPGTRLTVT.

The chain recombines TRBV9 with TRBJ2-3; D possibly corresponds to TRBD1 (5 bases). The CDR3 is 16 amino acids. Germline V lookup: CDR1 SGDLS, CDR2 YYNGEE. V dropped 0 bases and J dropped 2 bases, with 13 bases sitting between them. Here the CDR3 DNA reads TGTGCCAGCAGCGTAGGGGTCGACAGTAACACAGATACGCAGTATTTT. Translation: CASSVGVDSNTDTQYF. Filled out from reference TRBV9 and TRBJ2-3, the complete variable domain reads DSGVTQTPKHLITATGQRVTLRCSPRSGDLSVYWYQQSLDQGLQFLIQYYNGEERAKGNILERFSAQQFPDLHSELNLSSLELGDSALYFCASSVGVDSNTDTQYFGPGTRLTVL.

The V call is TRBV30, the J call TRBJ1-5; D is unresolved. This CDR3 has 13 residues. CDR1 GTSNPN and CDR2 SVGIG come from the germline V gene (reference sequence). Trimming cost V 3 bases and J 4 bases, with 10 bases left between them. The CDR3 DNA is TGTGCCTGGAGCGGGTCCTTTAATCAGCCCCAGCATTTT. This gives the protein CAWSGSFNQPQHF.

This clone was seen more than once but under ten times. The rearrangement uses TRBV6-4 and TRBJ2-5; 8 bases fit TRBD2. After removal of 6 bases from V and 2 bases from J, the junction contained 8 bases not matched to a gene. The CDR3 has 15 amino acids. Germline lookup yields CDR1 MRHNA and CDR2 SNTAGT. For the CDR3, the DNA is TGTGCCAGCAGACACGGGAGGGGTACGCAAGAGACCCAGTACTTC. Protein product: CASRHGRGTQETQYF.

This clone was observed once. The chain links TRBV5-1 to TRBJ2-3, with TRBD2 matching over 8 bases. Looked up from germline, CDR1 is SGHRS and CDR2 is YFSETQ. V lost 3 bases and J lost 0; bases outside the gene matches: 9. CDR3 length: 17 amino acids. The CDR3 nucleotides read TGCGCCAGCAGCTCAGTTCTAGCGGGTGATAGCACAGATACGCAGTATTTT. Its protein product is CASSSVLAGDSTDTQYF.